The entry below gives a single TCR beta chain sequence along with its context. Germline lookup yields CDR1 LNHNV and CDR2 YYDKDF (reference sequence). This CDR3 contains 16 residues. V was shortened by 3 bases and J by 2 bases, with 14 bases between the two germline ends. Clones were read by immunoSEQ multiplex PCR, and TCRdb kept only the in-frame ones, dropping some. The table shows about 150,000 clones, with more than 70% occurring only once. This entry comes from a study of T cell responses to AZD1222 COVID-19 vaccine. This TCR was recovered from an adult who received the AZD1222 COVID-19 vaccine. V is TRBV15 and J is TRBJ1-5, with D perhaps TRBD1 (5 bases). Sequencing used peripheral blood, obtained 28 days after the second AZD1222 dose. CDR3 bases: TGTGCCACCAGCAGTTTCAGGGAGTACGGCAATCAGCCCCAGCATTTT. Protein: CATSSFREYGNQPQHF.